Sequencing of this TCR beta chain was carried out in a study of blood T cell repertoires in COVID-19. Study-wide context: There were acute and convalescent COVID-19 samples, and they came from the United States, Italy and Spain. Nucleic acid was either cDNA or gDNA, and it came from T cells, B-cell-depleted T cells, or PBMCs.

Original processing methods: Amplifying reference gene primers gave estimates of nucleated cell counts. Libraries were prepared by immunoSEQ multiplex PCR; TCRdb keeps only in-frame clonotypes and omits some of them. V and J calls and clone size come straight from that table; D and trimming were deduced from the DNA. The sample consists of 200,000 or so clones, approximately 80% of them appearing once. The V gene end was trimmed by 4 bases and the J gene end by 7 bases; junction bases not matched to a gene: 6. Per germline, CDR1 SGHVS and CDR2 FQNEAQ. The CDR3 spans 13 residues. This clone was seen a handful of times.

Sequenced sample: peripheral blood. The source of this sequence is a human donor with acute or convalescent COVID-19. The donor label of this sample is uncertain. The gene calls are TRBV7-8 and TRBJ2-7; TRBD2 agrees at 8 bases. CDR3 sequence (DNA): TGTGCCAGCAGCTCCCGGGAGGGGTATGAGCAGTACTTC. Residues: CASSSREGYEQYF.